The 18 T cell receptor beta chains below come from one sample, sequenced in a study of CDR3 diversity in severe acne. TCRdb reprocessed the PCR reads via MiXCR and lists one record per CDR3 protein. The sample carries over 85,000 distinct CDR3 sequences, 45% to 60% recorded once. The sequencing input was blood. These TCRs come from a male donor with acne.

V gene TRBV6-5 combines with J gene TRBJ1-5; unclear D gene. CDR3 length: 15 residues. V shed 0 bases and J shed 5 bases, with 11 bases lying between them. The germline V gene encodes CDR1 MNHEY and CDR2 SVGAGI. The CDR3 region is CASSYSVHGDQPQHF. Here the CDR3 DNA reads TGTGCCAGCAGTTACTCCGTCCACGGGGATCAGCCCCAGCATTTT.

CDR3 sequence: CASSWTLKETQYF. The CDR3 nucleotides read TGTGCCAGCAGCTGGACCCTCAAGGAGACCCAGTACTTC. V gene TRBV11-2 combines with J gene TRBJ2-5; D is unclear. V gave up 4 bases and J gave up 5 bases, with 11 bases separating them. CDR3 length equals 13 residues. From germline, CDR1 is SGHAT and CDR2 FQNNGV.

CDR3 bases: TGCAGTGCCAGAAGGACAGCGACTCTCAATCAGCCCCAGCATTTT. It codes for CSARRTATLNQPQHF. The V gene is TRBV20-1, the J gene TRBJ1-5, with D possibly matching TRBD1 (6 bases). V was clipped by 6 bases and J by 3 bases, with 18 bases between them. There are 15 residues in the CDR3. From germline, CDR1 is DFQATT and CDR2 SNEGSKA (reference sequence).

This clonotype showed up just a few times. The gene calls are TRBV15 and TRBJ2-7; perhaps TRBD2 as D (5 bases). V dropped 3 bases and J dropped 0 bases, with 15 bases sitting between them. CDR1 LNHNV and CDR2 YYDKDF come from the germline V gene (reference sequence). CDR3 length: 16 residues. DNA for the CDR3: TGTGCCACCAGCAGTGAATCCCAGCGGAGCTCCTACGAGCAGTACTTC. As protein: CATSSESQRSSYEQYF.

Points on this clonotype: This clone may be a read error of a much larger clone one base away. This CDR3 is CASSPRQGHNEQYF. The CDR3, as DNA: TGTGCCAGCAGCCCGCGACAGGGGCACAATGAGCAGTACTTC. The chain is built from TRBV7-4 and TRBJ2-7; 8 bases align to TRBD1. V lost 5 bases and J lost 7; bases outside the gene matches: 10. CDR1 is SGHVT, CDR2 SQSDAQ, per germline. The CDR3 has 14 amino acids.

CDR3 bases: TGTGCCAGCAGATACCTCAGGCTAGCGGGAGGGCCGCCCGGGGAGCTGTTTTTT. Its protein is CASRYLRLAGGPPGELFF. The V gene is TRBV7-9, the J gene TRBJ2-2, with 12 positions matching TRBD2. Germline lookup yields CDR1 SEHNR and CDR2 FQNEAQ (reference sequence). CDR3 length: 18 residues. With V trimmed by 6 bases and J by 6 bases, 14 bases remained unmatched.

Note on this clonotype: Without the conserved terminal phenylalanine or tryptophan, this CDR3 likely stems from a read error. The chain carries TRBV30 and TRBJ2-2; D uncertain. The V and J ends lost 5 bases and 3 bases respectively, with 7 bases between them. Germline V CDR1 and CDR2: GTSNPN, SVGIG (reference sequence). The CDR3 loop spans 12 amino acids. CDR3 sequence: CAWRLDTGELFL. CDR3 in DNA: TGTGCCTGGCGCTTGGACACCGGGGAGCTGTTTCTT.

The J gene is TRBJ1-1, the V gene TRBV7-9; no reliable D call. With 1 base removed from V and 4 bases from J, the gap between germline ends came to 10 bases. The CDR3 loop spans 14 amino acids. Germline-derived CDR1 and CDR2 are SEHNR and FQNEAQ (reference sequence). CDR3: CASSLELDPTEAFF. Here the CDR3 DNA reads TGTGCCAGCAGCTTAGAGTTAGACCCCACTGAAGCTTTCTTT. Supplemented by reference TRBV7-9 and TRBJ1-1, the full variable domain reads DTGVSQNPRHKITKRGQNVTFRCDPISEHNRLYWYRQTLGQGPEFLTYFQNEAQLEKSRLLSDRFSAERPKGSFSTLEIQRTEQGDSAMYLCASSLELDPTEAFFGQGTRLTVV.

This chain links TRBV11-2 with TRBJ2-5; TRBD1 matches at 7 bases. The ends lost 5 bases at V and 3 bases at J; junction bases unmatched: 6. CDR1 and CDR2 from the germline V gene are SGHAT and FQNNGV. The CDR3 is 14 amino acids. The CDR3 coding sequence is TGTGCCAGCAGCCCCTGGGACAGCGAAGAGACCCAGTACTTC. Translation: CASSPWDSEETQYF.

V and J are TRBV25-1 and TRBJ1-6, with D unresolved. Germline lookup yields CDR1 MGHDK and CDR2 SYGVNS. V dropped 6 bases and J dropped 8 bases, with 8 bases sitting between them. The length of the CDR3 is 12 residues. CDR3 bases: TGTGCCAGCAGGACAAGGGATTCACCCCTCCACTTT. As protein: CASRTRDSPLHF.

Regarding this clonotype: The CDR3 does not close with the conserved phenylalanine or tryptophan, likely indicating a read error. The CDR3 is CAGMWTGYSYEQYL. The CDR3 nucleotides read TGTGCCGGCATGTGGACAGGCTACTCCTACGAGCAGTACCTC. The chain has TRBV9 and TRBJ2-7; 7 bases agree with TRBD1. This CDR3 spans 14 amino acids. J lost 0 bases, V lost 10 bases, and 10 bases had no gene match. Germline V CDR1 and CDR2: SGDLS, YYNGEE.

J is TRBJ1-2 and V is TRBV4-2, with D possibly matching TRBD1 (6 bases). Germline V CDR1 and CDR2: LGHNA, YNFKEQ. Trimming cost V 4 bases and J 4 bases, with 13 bases left between them. This CDR3 is 14 amino acids long. CDR3 DNA: TGTGCCAGCAGCCCCGGAGGGGGGGCCTATGGCTACACCTTC. It specifies CASSPGGGAYGYTF.

This clonotype came up once. The J gene is TRBJ1-3, the V gene TRBV7-9, with D possibly being TRBD1 (5 bases). The germline V gene encodes CDR1 SEHNR and CDR2 FQNEAQ (reference sequence). This CDR3 is built from 13 residues. The V gene lost 4 bases and the J gene lost 2 bases, with 6 bases spanning the gap. Here the CDR3 DNA reads TGTGCCAGCAGCTGGACAACTGGAAACACCATATATTTT. The encoded protein is CASSWTTGNTIYF.

The J gene is TRBJ2-7, the V gene TRBV10-3; the D gene is possibly TRBD1 (5 bases). This CDR3 region has 11 residues. Between the trimmed V and J ends, which lost 7 bases and 4 bases, there was a span of 8 bases. Germline loops: CDR1 ENHRY, CDR2 SYGVKD. Here the CDR3 DNA reads TGTGCCATCACTGCAGGGTACGAGCAGTACTTC. Protein: CAITAGYEQYF.

The count of this clonotype is one. A read error may be the cause here, since a much bigger clone is one base away. Here the CDR3 omits its conserved ending phenylalanine or tryptophan, so a read error is the likely source. The rearrangement joins TRBV5-1 to TRBJ1-5; 10 bases map to TRBD1. The CDR3 is 15 residues long. Looked up from germline, CDR1 is SGHRS and CDR2 is YFSETQ. The ends lost 4 bases at V and 2 bases at J; junction bases unmatched: 3. CDR3 DNA sequence: TGCGCCAGCAGCAATGGACAGGGGGGCAATCAGCCCCAGCATTCT. Translated: CASSNGQGGNQPQHS.

This clonotype was counted between two and nine times. This chain uses TRBV27 with TRBJ1-2; D is unclear. The CDR3 has 12 residues. V was trimmed by 6 bases and J by 7 bases, leaving 12 bases between them. CDR1 and CDR2 (germline): MNHEY, SMNVEV (reference sequence). CDR3 residues: CASRLRGGGYTF. The CDR3 bases are TGTGCCAGCAGACTCCGGGGAGGTGGCTACACCTTC.

This chain connects TRBV25-1 to TRBJ1-1; 7 positions agree with TRBD1. Per the germline V gene, CDR1 is MGHDK and CDR2 is SYGVNS. Trimming at V came to 6 bases and at J to 1 base, leaving 5 bases not matched to a gene. CDR3 size: 14 residues. The CDR3 region is CASRDRVTNTEAFF. The CDR3 nucleotides are TGTGCCAGCAGAGACAGGGTTACGAACACTGAAGCTTTCTTT.

In this sample, this clonotype turned up many times. The chain couples TRBV5-1 to TRBJ1-1; D remains unclear. CDR1 is SGHRS and CDR2 is YFSETQ in the germline V gene. Trimming pared 1 base from V and 3 bases from J, leaving 7 bases between. The CDR3 has 13 residues. CDR3 DNA sequence: TGCGCCAGCAGCTTGAGTAGGGACACTGAAGCTTTCTTT. Protein: CASSLSRDTEAFF.